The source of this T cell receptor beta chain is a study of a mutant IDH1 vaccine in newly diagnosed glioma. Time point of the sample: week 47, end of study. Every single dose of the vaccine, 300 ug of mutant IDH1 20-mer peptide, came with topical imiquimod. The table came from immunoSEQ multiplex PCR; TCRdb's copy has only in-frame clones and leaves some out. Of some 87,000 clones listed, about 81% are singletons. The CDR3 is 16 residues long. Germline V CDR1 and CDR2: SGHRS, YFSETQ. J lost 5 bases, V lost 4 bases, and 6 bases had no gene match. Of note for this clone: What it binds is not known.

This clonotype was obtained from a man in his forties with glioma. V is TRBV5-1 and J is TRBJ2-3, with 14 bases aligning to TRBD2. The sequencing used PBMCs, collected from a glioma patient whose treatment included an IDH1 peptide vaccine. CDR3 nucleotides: TGCGCCAGCAGCCGGGGACTAGCGGGAGTAGTAGATACGCAGTATTTT. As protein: CASSRGLAGVVDTQYF.